This paragraph covers one T cell receptor beta chain sequence. The antigen remains undetermined. At one of its ends the junction is not consistent with the germline gene, which may arise from a read error. The record originates from a study of cytomegalovirus exposure and HLA in healthy donors. Study in general: The 90 to 150 validation repertoires used a platform that matched the one used for the roughly 700 first-cohort repertoires, as a later analysis reported. Study-wide results and caveats: It was reportedly the case that the classifier diagnosed cytomegalovirus status with high specificity and sensitivity. The dataset shows that most TCR sequences were rare, while some public TCRs occurred in many donors. Fewer than 200 TCR beta chains were listed as cytomegalovirus-associated.

The repertoire was sequenced with immunoSEQ multiplex PCR; TCRdb's copy has only in-frame clones and lacks some. The data show 130,000 to 150,000 clones, approximately 89% seen once. CDR3 size: 15 residues. Germline V lookup: CDR1 ENHRY, CDR2 SYGVKD. Sequences were obtained from PBMCs. The J gene is TRBJ2-7, the V gene TRBV10-3; 8 bases line up with TRBD2. The source of this sequence is a woman younger than 35 in good health and CMV-seropositive. CDR3 protein: CAISETSGGSHEQYF. The CDR3 DNA sequence: TGTGCCATCAGTGAGACCAGCGGGGGCTCCCACGAGCAGTACTTC.